Below are 32 T cell receptor beta chains sequenced from a single sample in a study of T cells in Graves' hyperthyroidism and ophthalmopathy. TCR beta CDR3 sequences were amplified from RNA transcripts. A set of HTBI primers served as the primers for a first-round RT-PCR of the TCR CDR3. TCRdb processed the multiplex PCR reads anew with MiXCR; each CDR3 protein has one entry. The table shows around 25,000 distinct CDR3 sequences, with approximately 49% occurring only once. The sequenced sample was blood. These receptors all stem from a woman aged 40 to 50 with Graves' hyperthyroidism that later progressed to Graves' ophthalmopathy.

This rearrangement joins TRBV6-6 to TRBJ1-4; no reliable D call. V was cut by 7 bases and J by 8 bases, with 20 bases left in between. Germline V lookup: CDR1 MNHNY, CDR2 SVGAGI (reference sequence). The CDR3 has 15 amino acids. CDR3: CASIGFVGDGEKLFF. The CDR3 region has the DNA TGTGCCAGCATCGGTTTCGTCGGGGATGGGGAAAAACTGTTTTTT.

This clonotype has just a few counts. V usage is TRBV18 and J usage is TRBJ2-7; 8 positions agree with TRBD1. The CDR3 is 15 amino acids. The V gene end was trimmed by 2 bases and the J gene end by 1 base; junction bases not matched to a gene: 4. Germline V gene sequence: CDR1 KGHSH, CDR2 LQKENI. CDR3 in amino acids: CASSPDRGSSYEQYF. CDR3 bases: TGTGCCAGCTCACCAGACAGGGGATCTTCCTACGAGCAGTACTTC.

The table lists this clonotype with a few counts. This chain connects TRBV5-1 to TRBJ2-3; 9 nucleotides agree with TRBD1. The CDR3 covers 16 residues. The J segment lost 4 bases and the V segment lost 4 bases, leaving 10 bases of the junction unmatched. From germline, CDR1 is SGHRS and CDR2 YFSETQ. CDR3 protein: CASSHEQGARADTQYF. The CDR3 nucleotides read TGCGCCAGCAGCCACGAACAGGGGGCGCGGGCAGATACGCAGTATTTT.

This clonotype has at least ten counts. V and J are TRBV6-1 and TRBJ1-5; 7 positions agree with TRBD1. Germline V CDR1 and CDR2: MNHNS, SASEGT. CDR3 length equals 14 residues. The trim removed 6 bases at V and 4 bases at J, leaving 6 bases unmatched. The CDR3 spells CASSKGTENQPQHF. CDR3 nucleotides: TGTGCCAGCAGCAAAGGGACAGAAAATCAGCCCCAGCATTTT.

The gene calls are TRBV10-3 and TRBJ1-3; 7 nucleotides align to TRBD1. The CDR3 spans 14 residues. J gave up 0 bases and V 10 bases, and 6 bases lay outside the gene matches. Germline V gene lookup returns CDR1 ENHRY and CDR2 SYGVKD. CDR3 DNA sequence: TGTGCCACAGGGGGAGGGAACTCTGGAAACACCATATATTTT. This sequence encodes CATGGGNSGNTIYF.

The chain recombines TRBV11-1 with TRBJ2-2, with 7 bases lining up with TRBD2. The CDR3 extends over 16 amino acids. Trimming cost V 5 bases and J 7 bases; bases outside gene matches: 13. Germline V gene sequence: CDR1 SGHAT, CDR2 FQDESV (reference sequence). The CDR3 bases are TGTGCCAGCAGCCAAGACTTTGCGGGAGAGGTCGGGGAGCTGTTTTTT. It encodes CASSQDFAGEVGELFF.

This clonotype is judged medium-sized. Written as DNA, the CDR3 is TGCAGTGCACTAAGCCGTGGGCGCCCGGAGACCCAGTACTTC. Translated, it gives CSALSRGRPETQYF. J is TRBJ2-5 and V is TRBV20-1; D gene unclear. V lost 6 bases to trimming and J lost 5 bases, with 19 bases between them. CDR1 and CDR2 (germline): DFQATT, SNEGSKA (reference sequence). There are 14 residues in the CDR3.

In this sample, this clonotype turned up many times. The chain combines TRBV28 with TRBJ1-5; D might be TRBD1 (5 bases). V lost 2 bases, J lost 2 bases, and 7 bases lay in between. Germline CDR1 reads MDHEN; CDR2 reads SYDVKM. This CDR3 has 14 amino acids. The CDR3 is CASSLRGGNQPQHF. DNA for the CDR3: TGTGCCAGCAGTTTACGGGGGGGCAATCAGCCCCAGCATTTT. The full variable domain, rest sourced from reference TRBV28 and TRBJ1-5, is DVKVTQSSRYLVKRTGEKVFLECVQDMDHENMFWYRQDPGLGLRLIYFSYDVKMKEKGDIPEGYSVSREKKERFSLILESASTNQTSMYLCASSLRGGNQPQHFGDGTRLSIL.

The table lists this clonotype with a few counts. The V and J genes are TRBV29-1 and TRBJ2-7, with D maybe TRBD1 (5 bases). The CDR3 consists of 14 residues. The V gene lost 6 bases and the J gene lost 4 bases, with 19 bases spanning the gap. The germline gives CDR1 SQVTM, CDR2 ANQGSEA. Written as DNA, the CDR3 is TGCAGCGTAGTCATGGTGGGGCGAGTTTACGAGCAGTACTTC. Translation gives CSVVMVGRVYEQYF.

In this sample, this clonotype turned up a few times. This rearrangement joins TRBV3-1 to TRBJ2-1; TRBD2 aligns across 8 bases. The CDR3 is made up of 15 amino acids. With V trimmed by 0 bases and J by 8 bases, 6 bases remained unmatched. Germline CDR1 and CDR2: LGHDT and YNNKEL (reference sequence). The CDR3 spells CASSQDRRGGDEQFF. The CDR3 coding sequence is TGTGCCAGCAGCCAAGATCGCCGGGGGGGGGATGAGCAGTTCTTC.

This clonotype turned up a few times. The rearrangement links TRBV5-1 to TRBJ2-1, with D possibly matching TRBD2 (5 bases). The CDR3 contains 15 residues. The germline gives CDR1 SGHRS, CDR2 YFSETQ. Trimming shortened V by 0 bases and J by 4 bases, and 11 bases separated the two germline ends. The CDR3 sequence: CASSLAAGNYNEQFF. The CDR3 nucleotides read TGCGCCAGCAGCTTGGCGGCGGGTAATTACAATGAGCAGTTCTTC.

This chain connects TRBV29-1 to TRBJ1-1, with 10 nucleotides matching TRBD1. Germline trimming cut 4 bases from V and 7 bases from J; bases unmatched to any gene: 9. Germline V lookup: CDR1 SQVTM, CDR2 ANQGSEA. This CDR3 region has 14 residues. CDR3 in amino acids: CSVVPRDRGHEAFF. The CDR3 region has the DNA TGCAGCGTTGTTCCCCGGGACAGGGGACATGAAGCTTTCTTT.

In nucleotides, the CDR3 is TGTGCCAGCAGCTTAGCAGGGGGCAGATACGAGCAGTACTTC. The encoded protein is CASSLAGGRYEQYF. V usage is TRBV7-2 and J usage is TRBJ2-7, with 7 bases aligning to TRBD1. Germline V lookup: CDR1 SGHTA, CDR2 FQGNSA. The V segment lost 0 bases and the J segment 4 bases; nucleotides outside the gene matches: 3. The CDR3 loop spans 14 amino acids.

This clonotype has at least ten counts. This chain uses TRBV27 with TRBJ2-3, with a possible D match to TRBD1 (6 bases). The CDR3 runs to 13 residues. V was trimmed by 6 bases and J by 4 bases, leaving 11 bases between them. Germline values: CDR1 MNHEY, CDR2 SMNVEV (reference sequence). As DNA, the CDR3 is TGTGCCAGCAGGATGGGGGCCCCAGATACGCAGTATTTT. Residues: CASRMGAPDTQYF.

The chain joins TRBV20-1 to TRBJ1-1; 7 bases agree with TRBD1. Germline V gives CDR1 DFQATT, CDR2 SNEGSKA (reference sequence). The CDR3 is 15 amino acids. Trimming cost V 7 bases and J 1 base; bases outside gene matches: 12. This CDR3 is CSGIYVGQTNTEAFF. In DNA, the CDR3 is TGCAGTGGAATCTATGTGGGACAGACGAACACTGAAGCTTTCTTT.

The chain has TRBV27 and TRBJ1-2; TRBD1 might be the D (6 bases). Between the trimmed V and J ends, which lost 6 bases and 1 base, there was a span of 21 bases. Germline-derived CDR1 and CDR2 are MNHEY and SMNVEV (reference sequence). This CDR3 region has 17 residues. The CDR3 protein is CASSPVGGAGGNYGYTF. The CDR3 DNA reads TGTGCCAGCAGCCCGGTGGGGGGCGCAGGCGGTAACTATGGCTACACCTTC.

This clonotype was detected ten times or more. The rearrangement joins TRBV5-1 to TRBJ2-3, with 9 bases fitting TRBD1. The CDR3 covers 16 residues. Germline-derived CDR1 and CDR2 are SGHRS and YFSETQ. The J segment lost 3 bases and the V segment lost 3 bases, leaving 8 bases of the junction unmatched. The CDR3: CASSSRQGELTDTQYF. CDR3 DNA: TGCGCCAGCAGCTCTAGACAGGGGGAATTAACAGATACGCAGTATTTT.

The rearrangement uses TRBV5-1 and TRBJ1-2; D not certain. With 2 bases removed from V and 8 bases from J, the gap between germline ends came to 22 bases. This CDR3 spans 16 amino acids. The germline V gene has CDR1 SGHRS and CDR2 YFSETQ. The CDR3 region has the DNA TGCGCCAGCAGCTTACGTTTACGTGGAACCGGCGGGGGCTACACCTTC. It is translated as CASSLRLRGTGGGYTF.

This chain links TRBV2 with TRBJ1-4; 11 bases match TRBD1. From germline, CDR1 is SNHLY and CDR2 FYNNEI. There are 15 residues in the CDR3. With 7 bases clipped from V and 8 bases from J, the junction kept 9 bases outside the gene matches. CDR3 sequence reads: CASNGQGAKNEKLFF. In DNA form, the CDR3 reads TGTGCCAGCAACGGACAGGGGGCTAAAAACGAAAAACTGTTTTTT.

V and J are TRBV5-1 and TRBJ2-7, with TRBD2 matching 8 bases. This CDR3 region has 15 residues. In germline, CDR1 is SGHRS, CDR2 YFSETQ. V gave up 0 bases and J gave up 2 bases; unmatched junction bases: 4. The CDR3 loop reads CASSLGVAGTYEQYF. DNA for the CDR3: TGCGCCAGCAGCTTGGGAGTAGCGGGGACCTACGAGCAGTACTTC.

The chain employs TRBV19 and TRBJ1-2, with D unclear. V was shortened by 1 base and J by 4 bases, with 10 bases between the two germline ends. The CDR3 has 14 residues. The germline V gene has CDR1 LNHDA and CDR2 SQIVND (reference sequence). The CDR3 DNA follows: TGTGCCAGTAGTATAGTTCCGACGGGCTATGGCTACACCTTC. Encoded protein: CASSIVPTGYGYTF.

By share, this clonotype counts as medium-sized (0.01 to 0.1%). V gene TRBV10-1 combines with J gene TRBJ2-2; 9 bases align to TRBD2. Germline-derived CDR1 and CDR2 are WNHNN and SYGVQD (reference sequence). This CDR3 contains 14 residues. Germline trimming cut 5 bases from V and 6 bases from J; bases unmatched to any gene: 4. The CDR3 reads CASSLAGDAGELFF. CDR3 in DNA: TGCGCCAGCAGTTTAGCGGGAGACGCCGGGGAGCTGTTTTTT.

The rearrangement joins TRBV7-2 to TRBJ2-3; no definite D call. CDR1 is SGHTA and CDR2 is FQGNSA in the germline V gene. The CDR3 spans 13 residues. With 1 base removed from V and 4 bases from J, the gap between germline ends came to 6 bases. The CDR3 protein is CASSLGSADTQYF. The CDR3 bases are TGTGCCAGCAGCTTAGGTTCGGCAGATACGCAGTATTTT. Combining the CDR3 with reference TRBV7-2 and TRBJ2-3 gives the whole variable domain GAGVSQSPSNKVTEKGKDVELRCDPISGHTALYWYRQSLGQGLEFLIYFQGNSAPDKSGLPSDRFSAERTGGSVSTLTIQRTQQEDSAVYLCASSLGSADTQYFGPGTRLTVL.

The chain combines TRBV10-2 with TRBJ2-1; D uncertain. The CDR3 is 13 residues long. From germline, CDR1 is WSHSY and CDR2 SAAADI. The V end lost 3 bases, the J end lost 8 bases, and 11 bases lay between the germline ends. Written as DNA, the CDR3 is TGCGCCAGCAGTGATGAGGTTTTCGATGAGCAGTTCTTC. Its protein is CASSDEVFDEQFF.

The rearrangement joins TRBV20-1 to TRBJ2-3, with 11 bases aligning to TRBD1. V gave up 4 bases and J gave up 5 bases; unmatched junction bases: 5. There are 14 residues in the CDR3. CDR1 DFQATT and CDR2 SNEGSKA come from the germline V gene (reference sequence). The CDR3 DNA sequence: TGCAGTGCTAATGGGACAGGGGGTGTAGATACGCAGTATTTT. It translates to CSANGTGGVDTQYF.

In its sample, this clonotype was seen once. The rearrangement uses TRBV6-8 and TRBJ2-5; possibly TRBD1 or TRBD2 for D (5 bases each). The CDR3 length is 14 residues. Germline V gene lookup returns CDR1 MNHGY and CDR2 SAAAGT. The V and J ends lost 10 bases and 7 bases respectively, with 22 bases between them. CDR3 protein: CATAPGSSRVTQYF. The CDR3 DNA reads as TGTGCCACCGCCCCGGGATCAAGCAGGGTGACCCAGTACTTC.

The chain combines TRBV10-1 with TRBJ2-3, with 9 bases aligning to TRBD2. The V and J ends lost 6 bases and 9 bases, in that order; junction bases with no gene match: 7. This CDR3 is 13 amino acids long. Per the germline V gene, CDR1 is WNHNN and CDR2 is SYGVQD (reference sequence). The CDR3 here is CASSRSLAGTQYF. The CDR3 coding sequence is TGCGCCAGCAGCCGGTCCCTAGCGGGGACGCAGTATTTT.

The chain joins TRBV7-9 to TRBJ2-3, with 7 nucleotides matching TRBD1. Germline CDR1 reads SEHNR; CDR2 reads FQNEAQ (reference sequence). The CDR3 totals 14 residues. The V and J ends lost 5 bases and 7 bases, in that order; junction bases with no gene match: 9. The CDR3 sequence is CASSPGTAPYTQYF. The DNA for the CDR3 is TGTGCCAGCAGCCCCGGGACAGCGCCATATACGCAGTATTTT.

This clonotype was counted once. The chain recombines TRBV7-6 with TRBJ2-7, with 7 bases fitting TRBD1. The length of the CDR3 is 15 residues. Trimming cost V 5 bases and J 1 base; bases outside gene matches: 8. Germline V gene sequence: CDR1 SGHVS, CDR2 FNYEAQ. CDR3 loop: CASSVEGRGSYEQYF. CDR3 DNA sequence: TGTGCCAGCAGCGTAGAGGGCAGGGGGTCCTACGAGCAGTACTTC.

This clonotype was seen ten or more times. V gene TRBV4-2 combines with J gene TRBJ1-1; a weak D match, TRBD1 (5 bases). The CDR3 spans 17 residues. The V end lost 0 bases, the J end lost 0 bases, and 14 bases lay between the germline ends. CDR1 LGHNA and CDR2 YNFKEQ come from the germline V gene. The CDR3: CASSQDPQGAMNTEAFF. CDR3 DNA: TGTGCCAGCAGCCAAGATCCCCAGGGTGCCATGAACACTGAAGCTTTCTTT.

The V and J genes are TRBV6-4 and TRBJ1-5, with D tentatively TRBD1 (5 bases). This CDR3 comprises 14 residues. Trimming removed 5 bases from V and 7 bases from J, with 15 bases in between. Germline-derived CDR1 and CDR2 are MRHNA and SNTAGT. The chain's CDR3 is CASSSGGEAQPQHF. The DNA of the CDR3 is TGTGCCAGCAGTAGCGGGGGGGAGGCCCAGCCCCAGCATTTT.

This clonotype is deemed medium-sized. The CDR3 DNA reads TGTGCCAGCAGCCACCGGGACGTCTCCTACAATGAGCAGTTCTTC. Translation gives CASSHRDVSYNEQFF. The rearrangement joins TRBV7-2 to TRBJ2-1; possibly TRBD1 or TRBD2 for D (5 bases each). CDR3 length: 15 amino acids. The germline gives CDR1 SGHTA, CDR2 FQGNSA. V was shortened by 5 bases and J by 0 bases, with 11 bases between the two germline ends.